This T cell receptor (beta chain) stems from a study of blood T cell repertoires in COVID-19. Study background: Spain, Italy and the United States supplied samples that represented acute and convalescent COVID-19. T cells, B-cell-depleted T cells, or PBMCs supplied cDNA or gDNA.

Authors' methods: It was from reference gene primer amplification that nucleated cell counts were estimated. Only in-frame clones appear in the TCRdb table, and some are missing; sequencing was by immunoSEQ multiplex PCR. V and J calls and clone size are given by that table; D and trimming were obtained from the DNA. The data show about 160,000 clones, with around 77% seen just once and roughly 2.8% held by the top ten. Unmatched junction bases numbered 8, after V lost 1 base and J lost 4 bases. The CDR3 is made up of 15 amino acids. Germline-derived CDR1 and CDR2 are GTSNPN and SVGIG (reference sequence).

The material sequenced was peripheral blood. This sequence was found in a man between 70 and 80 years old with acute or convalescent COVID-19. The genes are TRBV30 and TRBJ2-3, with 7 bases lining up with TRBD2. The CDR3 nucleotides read TGTGCCTGGAGTGCCCACGCGGGAGTCGCAGATACGCAGTATTTT. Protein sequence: CAWSAHAGVADTQYF.